The clone carrying this T cell receptor (beta chain) was observed a handful of times. The data derive from a study of T cells in Graves' hyperthyroidism and ophthalmopathy. This CDR3 spans 14 amino acids. Germline lookup yields CDR1 DFQATT and CDR2 SNEGSKA (reference sequence). With 5 bases removed from V and 7 bases from J, the gap between germline ends came to 15 bases. Researchers took RNA transcripts and amplified the TCR beta CDR3 regions from them. During a first-round RT-PCR of the TCR CDR3, the HTBI primer set was used. MiXCR was run by TCRdb on the multiplex PCR reads, yielding one entry per CDR3 protein. Of a few hundred thousand distinct CDR3 sequences listed, 25% are singletons.

The sequencing sample was made of blood. The receptor was isolated from a man aged 45-60 years with Graves' hyperthyroidism. V is TRBV20-1 and J is TRBJ1-6; D not resolved. CDR3 protein: CSALIASGNSPLHF. The CDR3 DNA reads TGCAGTGCTCTGATAGCCTCGGGAAATTCACCCCTCCACTTT.